Below, one T cell receptor beta chain is given with its context. The sample belongs to a study of blood T cell repertoires in COVID-19. The method was immunoSEQ multiplex PCR; TCRdb's version includes in-frame clones alone and lacks a portion of them. The repertoire holds under 150,000 clones, with under 85% as singletons. Sequencing was done on a sample of peripheral blood. This clonotype was sampled from a man between 50 and 59 years old with active or convalescent COVID-19.

As DNA, the CDR3 is TGTGCCACCTCGCCACCTGGCAGCACAGATACGCAGTATTTT. This gives the protein CATSPPGSTDTQYF. The chain recombines TRBV19 with TRBJ2-3; no clear D. The CDR3 extends over 14 amino acids. Germline V gene lookup returns CDR1 LNHDA and CDR2 SQIVND (reference sequence). V lost 10 bases and J 0 bases, leaving 14 bases between the germline ends.